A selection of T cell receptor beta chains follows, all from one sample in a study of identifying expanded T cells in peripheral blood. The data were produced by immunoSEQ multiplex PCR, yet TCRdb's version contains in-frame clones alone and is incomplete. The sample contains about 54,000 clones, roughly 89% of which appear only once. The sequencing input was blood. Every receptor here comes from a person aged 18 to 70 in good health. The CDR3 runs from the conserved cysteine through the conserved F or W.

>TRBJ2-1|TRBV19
CASSTSGTRGSNEQFF
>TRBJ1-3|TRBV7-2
CASSFRTGGRNTIYF
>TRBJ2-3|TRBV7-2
CASSFSATDTQYF
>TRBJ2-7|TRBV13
CASSHTGAEQYF
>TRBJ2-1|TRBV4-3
CASSQVLTYYNEQFF
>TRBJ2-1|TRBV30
CAWSHPGQFYNEQFF
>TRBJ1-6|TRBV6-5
CASSTSGTAYSPLHF
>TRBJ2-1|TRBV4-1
CASSQEGGEGYNEQFF
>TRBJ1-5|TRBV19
CASKSPGQGGHQPQHF
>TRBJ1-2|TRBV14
CASSQAGRYGYTF
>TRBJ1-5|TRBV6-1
CASSEQTISSNQPQHF
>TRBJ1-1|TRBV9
CASSGDTGGGRPEAFF
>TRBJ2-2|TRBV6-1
CASRSEPIAGELFF
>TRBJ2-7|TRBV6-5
CASPTVKSSYEQYF
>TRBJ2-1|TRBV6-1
CASSDPTGFTFEQFF
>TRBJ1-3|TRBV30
CAWSVFPGAGNTIYF
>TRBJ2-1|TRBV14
CASSHRDEQFF
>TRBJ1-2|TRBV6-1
CASSPTGNYGYTF
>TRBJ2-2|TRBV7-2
CASSFQGARLGGELFF
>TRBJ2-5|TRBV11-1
CASSISTGRGETQYF
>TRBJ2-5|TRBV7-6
CASSPRDRTQETQYF
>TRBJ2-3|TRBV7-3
CASSLMRDHTQYF
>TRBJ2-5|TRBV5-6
CASSAPGLVMETQYF
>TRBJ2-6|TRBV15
CATGGQGLSGANVLTF
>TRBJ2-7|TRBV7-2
CASSFTSGHSYEQYF
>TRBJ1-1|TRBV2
CASRLFPLGTQNTEAFF
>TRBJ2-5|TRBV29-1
CSVSGQGSGETQYF
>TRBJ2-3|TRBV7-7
CASSPTEGTQYF
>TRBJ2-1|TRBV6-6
CASRRGPSYNEQFF
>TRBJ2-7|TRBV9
CASSEGRASSGKQYF
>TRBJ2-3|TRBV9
CASSEDSQTQYF
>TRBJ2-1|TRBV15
CATSRDGGGYNEQFF
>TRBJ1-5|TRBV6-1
CASILRGSNQPQHF
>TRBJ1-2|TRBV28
CASSRRYSADYGYTF
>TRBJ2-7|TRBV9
CASSPSGTGFSEQYF
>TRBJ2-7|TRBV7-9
CASARQVGYEQYF
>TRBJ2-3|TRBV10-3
CAISAGPVTDTQYF
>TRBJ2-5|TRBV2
CASSLGGTDQETQYF
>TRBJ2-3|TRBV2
CASSVQRATTDTQYF
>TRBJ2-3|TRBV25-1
CASSVFLSGGTDTQYF